This paragraph covers one T cell receptor beta chain sequence. Survey-level TCR beta sequencing used the immunoSEQ assay. Clones were sequenced by immunoSEQ multiplex PCR, and TCRdb holds only the in-frame ones, with some missing. The sample lists 55,000 to 70,000 clones, 85% to 95% seen once, with roughly 4.5% in the top ten. This sequence originates from a man aged 35 to 55 with rheumatoid arthritis. Sequenced: PBMCs.

CDR3 loop: CASSHRGKGSGANVLTF. For the CDR3, the DNA is TGTGCCAGTAGCCACAGGGGAAAGGGCTCTGGGGCCAACGTCCTGACTTTC. The chain recombines TRBV19 with TRBJ2-6; 7 nucleotides agree with TRBD1. The CDR3 loop spans 17 amino acids. With 6 bases clipped from V and 0 bases from J, the junction kept 8 bases outside the gene matches. Germline V gene data show CDR1 as LNHDA and CDR2 as SQIVND (reference sequence).